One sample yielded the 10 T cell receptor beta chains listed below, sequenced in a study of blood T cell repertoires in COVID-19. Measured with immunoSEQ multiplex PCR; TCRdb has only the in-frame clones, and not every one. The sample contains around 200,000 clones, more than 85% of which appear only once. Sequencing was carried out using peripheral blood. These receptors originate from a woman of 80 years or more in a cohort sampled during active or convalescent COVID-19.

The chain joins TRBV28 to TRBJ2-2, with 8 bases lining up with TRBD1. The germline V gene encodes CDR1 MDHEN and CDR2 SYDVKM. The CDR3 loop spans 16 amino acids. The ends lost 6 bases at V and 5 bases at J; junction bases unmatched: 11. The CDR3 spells CASRTTRTGKTGELFF. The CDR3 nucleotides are TGTGCCAGCAGAACCACTAGGACAGGGAAAACCGGGGAGCTGTTTTTT.

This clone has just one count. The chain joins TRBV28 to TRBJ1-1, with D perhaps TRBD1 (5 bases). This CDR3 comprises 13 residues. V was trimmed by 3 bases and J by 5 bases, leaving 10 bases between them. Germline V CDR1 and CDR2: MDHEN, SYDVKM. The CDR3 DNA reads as TGTGCCAGCAGTTTTCCGGCAGGGACTGAAGCTTTCTTT. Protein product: CASSFPAGTEAFF.

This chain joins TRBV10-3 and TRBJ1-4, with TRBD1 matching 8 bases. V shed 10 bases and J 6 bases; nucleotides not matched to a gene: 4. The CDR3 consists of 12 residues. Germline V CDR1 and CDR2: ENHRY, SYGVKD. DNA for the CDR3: TGTGCCACCAGGGGGCATGATGAAAAACTGTTTTTT. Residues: CATRGHDEKLFF.

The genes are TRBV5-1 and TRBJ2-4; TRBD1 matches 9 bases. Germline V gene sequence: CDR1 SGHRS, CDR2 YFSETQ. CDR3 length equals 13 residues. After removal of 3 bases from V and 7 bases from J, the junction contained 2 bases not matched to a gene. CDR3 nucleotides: TGCGCCAGCAGCTCAGGACAGGGGAACATTCAGTACTTC. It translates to CASSSGQGNIQYF.

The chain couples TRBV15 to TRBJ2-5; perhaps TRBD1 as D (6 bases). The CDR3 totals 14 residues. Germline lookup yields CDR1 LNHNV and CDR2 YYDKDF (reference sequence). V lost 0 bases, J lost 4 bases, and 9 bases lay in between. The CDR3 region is CATSRDRQAETQYF. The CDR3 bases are TGTGCCACCAGCAGAGATAGACAGGCAGAGACCCAGTACTTC.

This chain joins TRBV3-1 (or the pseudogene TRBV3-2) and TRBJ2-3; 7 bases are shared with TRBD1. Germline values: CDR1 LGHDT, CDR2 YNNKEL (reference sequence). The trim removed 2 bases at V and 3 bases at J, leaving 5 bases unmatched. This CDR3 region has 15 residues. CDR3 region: CASSQPGTVTDTQYF. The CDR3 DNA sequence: TGTGCCAGCAGCCAACCCGGGACAGTTACAGATACGCAGTATTTT.

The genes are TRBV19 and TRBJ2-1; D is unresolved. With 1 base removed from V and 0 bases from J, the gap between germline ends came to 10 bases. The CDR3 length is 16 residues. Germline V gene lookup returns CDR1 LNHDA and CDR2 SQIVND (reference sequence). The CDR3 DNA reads TGTGCCAGTAGTATAGGAGCCGCTAGCTCCTACAATGAGCAGTTCTTC. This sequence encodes CASSIGAASSYNEQFF.

CDR3 loop: CAITGGLGTGELFF. CDR3 in DNA: TGTGCCATAACAGGGGGCCTGGGCACCGGGGAGCTGTTTTTT. The chain has TRBV10-3 and TRBJ2-2; the match to TRBD1 covers 9 bases. The V gene end was trimmed by 9 bases and the J gene end by 4 bases; junction bases not matched to a gene: 6. The CDR3 contains 14 residues. Germline V CDR1 and CDR2: ENHRY, SYGVKD.

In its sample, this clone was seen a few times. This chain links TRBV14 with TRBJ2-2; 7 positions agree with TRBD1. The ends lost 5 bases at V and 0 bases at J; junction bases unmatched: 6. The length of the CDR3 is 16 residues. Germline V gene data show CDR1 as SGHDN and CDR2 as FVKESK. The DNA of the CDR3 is TGTGCCAGCAGCGTCTGGACAGGATCGAACACCGGGGAGCTGTTTTTT. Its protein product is CASSVWTGSNTGELFF.

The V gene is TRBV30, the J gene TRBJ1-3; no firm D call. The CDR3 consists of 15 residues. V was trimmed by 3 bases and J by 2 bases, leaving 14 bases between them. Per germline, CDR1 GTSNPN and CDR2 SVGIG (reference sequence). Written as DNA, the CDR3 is TGTGCCTGGAGACCTATGAAGAACCCTGGAAACACCATATATTTT. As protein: CAWRPMKNPGNTIYF. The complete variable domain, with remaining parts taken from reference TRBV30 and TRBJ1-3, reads SQTIHQWPATLVQPVGSPLSLECTVEGTSNPNLYWYRQAAGRGLQLLFYSVGIGQISSEVPQNLSASRPQDRQFILSSKKLLLSDSGFYLCAWRPMKNPGNTIYFGEGSWLTVV.